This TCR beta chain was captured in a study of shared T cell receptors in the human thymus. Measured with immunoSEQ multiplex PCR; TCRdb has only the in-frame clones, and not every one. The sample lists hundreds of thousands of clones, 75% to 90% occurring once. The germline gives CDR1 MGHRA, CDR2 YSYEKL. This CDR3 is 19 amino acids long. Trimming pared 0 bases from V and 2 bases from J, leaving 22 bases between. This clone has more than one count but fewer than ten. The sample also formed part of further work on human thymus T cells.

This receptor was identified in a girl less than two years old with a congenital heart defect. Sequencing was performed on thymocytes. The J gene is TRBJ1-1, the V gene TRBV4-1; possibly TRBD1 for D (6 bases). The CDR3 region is CASSQDRGTTRVLNTEAFF. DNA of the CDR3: TGCGCCAGCAGCCAAGATAGGGGGACAACTCGGGTCCTAAACACTGAAGCTTTCTTT.